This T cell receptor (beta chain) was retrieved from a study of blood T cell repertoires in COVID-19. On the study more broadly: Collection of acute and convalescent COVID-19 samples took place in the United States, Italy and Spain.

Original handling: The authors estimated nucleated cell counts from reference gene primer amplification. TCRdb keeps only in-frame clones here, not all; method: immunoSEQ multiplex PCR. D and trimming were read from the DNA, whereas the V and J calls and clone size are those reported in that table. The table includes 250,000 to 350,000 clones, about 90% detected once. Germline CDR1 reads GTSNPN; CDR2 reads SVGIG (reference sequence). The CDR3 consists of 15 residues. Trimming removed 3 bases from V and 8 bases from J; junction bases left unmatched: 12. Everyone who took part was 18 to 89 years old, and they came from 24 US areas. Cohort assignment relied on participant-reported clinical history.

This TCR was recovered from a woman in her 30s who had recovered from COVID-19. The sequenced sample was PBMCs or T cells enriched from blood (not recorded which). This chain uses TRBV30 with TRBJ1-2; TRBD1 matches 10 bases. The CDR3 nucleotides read TGTGCCTGGAGGGGGACAGGGGTCGTAAACAGAGGCTACACCTTC. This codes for CAWRGTGVVNRGYTF. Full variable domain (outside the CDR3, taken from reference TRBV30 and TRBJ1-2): SQTIHQWPATLVQPVGSPLSLECTVEGTSNPNLYWYRQAAGRGLQLLFYSVGIGQISSEVPQNLSASRPQDRQFILSSKKLLLSDSGFYLCAWRGTGVVNRGYTFGSGTRLTVV.